Following are 13 T cell receptor beta chains from one sample sequenced in a study of radiotherapy plus CTLA-4 blockade in lung cancer. TCRdb keeps only in-frame clones here, not all; method: immunoSEQ multiplex PCR. The table includes fewer than 75,000 clones, around 86% detected once. The source was peripheral blood, collected from a patient treated with radiotherapy plus ipilimumab. The receptors originated from a human donor with non-small cell lung cancer that progressed on radiotherapy plus ipilimumab.

The chain links TRBV6-5 to TRBJ2-1; tentative D call: TRBD2 (5 bases). The CDR3 extends over 15 amino acids. Germline V gives CDR1 MNHEY, CDR2 SVGAGI. Between the trimmed V and J ends, which lost 1 base and 8 bases, there was a span of 15 bases. DNA of the CDR3: TGTGCCAGCAGTTACTTTGAGGGAGCCCGGTATGAGCAGTTCTTC. Its protein product is CASSYFEGARYEQFF.

This chain uses TRBV28 with TRBJ1-5; 7 nucleotides agree with TRBD1. Germline V lookup: CDR1 MDHEN, CDR2 SYDVKM. The V segment lost 4 bases and the J segment 6 bases; nucleotides outside the gene matches: 6. The CDR3 totals 14 residues. CDR3: CASSSDRATQPQHF. The CDR3 DNA sequence: TGTGCCAGCAGTTCTGACAGGGCTACTCAGCCCCAGCATTTT. Supplemented by reference TRBV28 and TRBJ1-5, the full variable domain reads DVKVTQSSRYLVKRTGEKVFLECVQDMDHENMFWYRQDPGLGLRLIYFSYDVKMKEKGDIPEGYSVSREKKERFSLILESASTNQTSMYLCASSSDRATQPQHFGDGTRLSIL.

The rearrangement uses TRBV11-2 and TRBJ2-2, with 9 bases aligning to TRBD2. There are 18 residues in the CDR3. After removal of 5 bases from V and 5 bases from J, the junction contained 15 bases not matched to a gene. Germline V lookup: CDR1 SGHAT, CDR2 FQNNGV. CDR3 DNA: TGTGCCAGCAGCCCAAAAGGCGGGTCGCTAGCGGGGACCGGGGAGCTGTTTTTT. Translating it yields CASSPKGGSLAGTGELFF. The full variable domain, its missing parts supplied by reference TRBV11-2 and TRBJ2-2, is EAGVAQSPRYKIIEKRQSVAFWCNPISGHATLYWYQQILGQGPKLLIQFQNNGVVDDSQLPKDRFSAERLKGVDSTLKIQPAKLEDSAVYLCASSPKGGSLAGTGELFFGEGSRLTVL.

This CDR3 reads CASSLSGQANTEAFF. CDR3 coding DNA: TGTGCCAGCAGCCTCTCGGGACAGGCGAACACTGAAGCTTTCTTT. This rearrangement joins TRBV6-5 to TRBJ1-1; TRBD1 agrees at 8 bases. CDR1 and CDR2 (germline): MNHEY, SVGAGI. Trimming removed 6 bases from V and 1 base from J; junction bases left unmatched: 7. This CDR3 has 15 amino acids.

The chain combines TRBV4-2 with TRBJ1-1; no clear D. Germline-derived CDR1 and CDR2 are LGHNA and YNFKEQ. V dropped 1 base and J dropped 1 base, with 10 bases sitting between them. This CDR3 has 15 residues. CDR3 nucleotides: TGTGCCAGCAGCCAAGTGGTCGGAGGGAACACTGAAGCTTTCTTT. This sequence encodes CASSQVVGGNTEAFF.

The genes are TRBV5-1 and TRBJ2-3; D unresolved. The CDR3 covers 16 residues. Germline CDR1 SGHRS, CDR2 YFSETQ. V gave up 0 bases and J gave up 0 bases, with 11 bases separating them. Written as DNA, the CDR3 is TGCGCCAGCAGCTTGGGCAGTAGTTTTAGCACAGATACGCAGTATTTT. This sequence encodes CASSLGSSFSTDTQYF.

The chain joins TRBV4-1 to TRBJ2-3; D is ambiguous. The CDR3 is 14 amino acids. Germline V CDR1 and CDR2: MGHRA, YSYEKL. The germline V and J ends were trimmed by 0 bases and 5 bases, with 9 bases remaining between them. CDR3 in amino acids: CASSQEGLQDTQYF. DNA for the CDR3: TGCGCCAGCAGCCAAGAAGGTCTGCAAGATACGCAGTATTTT.

V usage is TRBV7-9 and J usage is TRBJ2-7; D is uncertain. The V end was cut by 2 bases, the J end by 0 bases, with 11 bases between. The CDR3 has 15 amino acids. Germline CDR1 and CDR2: SEHNR and FQNEAQ (reference sequence). DNA for the CDR3: TGTGCCAGCAGCTTATTGAGCGCGAGCTCCTACGAGCAGTACTTC. Translating it yields CASSLLSASSYEQYF.

The chain couples TRBV5-6 to TRBJ2-3; weak D call: TRBD2 (6 bases). CDR1 and CDR2 (germline): SGHDT, YYEEEE. This CDR3 is 16 amino acids long. V gave up 2 bases and J gave up 0 bases, with 13 bases separating them. The CDR3 bases are TGTGCCAGCAGCTTCTGGGGCGGGGCTAGCACAGATACGCAGTATTTT. Protein product: CASSFWGGASTDTQYF.

In DNA, the CDR3 is TGTGCCAGCAGTCCAGGACAGCAAAACTATGGCTACACCTTC. It is translated as CASSPGQQNYGYTF. The chain recombines TRBV5-6 with TRBJ1-2; D might be TRBD1 (6 bases). The V end lost 5 bases, the J end lost 2 bases, and 13 bases lay between the germline ends. This CDR3 contains 14 residues. Germline assignment: CDR1 SGHDT and CDR2 YYEEEE.

The chain joins TRBV5-1 to TRBJ2-3, with a possible D match to TRBD2 (6 bases). This CDR3 is 15 amino acids long. V lost 2 bases, J lost 3 bases, and 13 bases lay in between. From germline, CDR1 is SGHRS and CDR2 YFSETQ. As DNA, the CDR3 is TGCGCCAGCAGCTTCATGGGCGGGAAGACAGATACGCAGTATTTT. This encodes CASSFMGGKTDTQYF.

The chain combines TRBV5-1 with TRBJ2-2, with 15 bases identical to TRBD2. There are 16 residues in the CDR3. Germline CDR1 and CDR2: SGHRS and YFSETQ. V lost 4 bases to trimming and J lost 6 bases; unmatched junction nucleotides: 4. The CDR3 DNA sequence: TGCGCCAGCAGCCCAGGACTAGCGGGAGGGTCCGGGGAGCTGTTTTTT. Protein: CASSPGLAGGSGELFF.

The chain is built from TRBV5-6 and TRBJ1-2; D is undetermined. The CDR3 is made up of 12 amino acids. Germline V lookup: CDR1 SGHDT, CDR2 YYEEEE. Trimming shortened V by 4 bases and J by 2 bases, and 6 bases separated the two germline ends. CDR3 sequence reads: CASSAENYGYTF. The DNA of the CDR3 is TGTGCCAGCAGCGCAGAAAACTATGGCTACACCTTC.